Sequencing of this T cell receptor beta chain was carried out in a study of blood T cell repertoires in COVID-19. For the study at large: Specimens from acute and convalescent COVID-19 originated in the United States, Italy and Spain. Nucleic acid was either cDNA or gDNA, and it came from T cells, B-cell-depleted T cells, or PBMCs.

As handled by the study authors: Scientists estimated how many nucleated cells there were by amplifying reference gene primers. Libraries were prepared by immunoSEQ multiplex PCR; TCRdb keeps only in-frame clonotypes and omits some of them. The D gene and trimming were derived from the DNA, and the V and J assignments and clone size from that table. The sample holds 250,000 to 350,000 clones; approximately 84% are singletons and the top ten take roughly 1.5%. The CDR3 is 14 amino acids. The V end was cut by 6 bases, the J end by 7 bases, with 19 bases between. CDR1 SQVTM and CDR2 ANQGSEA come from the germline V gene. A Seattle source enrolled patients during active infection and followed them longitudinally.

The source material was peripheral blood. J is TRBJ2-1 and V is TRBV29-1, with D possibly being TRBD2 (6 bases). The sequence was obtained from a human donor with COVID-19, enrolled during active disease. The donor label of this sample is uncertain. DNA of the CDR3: TGCAGCGTATCGGAGGGCCGCGGCGGGAATGAGCAGTTCTTC. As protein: CSVSEGRGGNEQFF.